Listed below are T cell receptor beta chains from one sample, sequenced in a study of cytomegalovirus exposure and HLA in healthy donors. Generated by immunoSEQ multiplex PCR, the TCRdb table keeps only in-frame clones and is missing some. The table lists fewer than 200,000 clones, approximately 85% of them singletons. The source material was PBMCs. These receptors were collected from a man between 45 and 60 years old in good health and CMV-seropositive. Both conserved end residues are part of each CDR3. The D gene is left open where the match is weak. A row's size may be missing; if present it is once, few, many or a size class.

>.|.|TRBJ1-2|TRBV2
TGTGCCAGCACCCCCTGGGACTCCTATGGCTACACCTTC
CASTPWDSYGYTF
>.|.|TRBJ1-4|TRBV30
TGTGCCTGGAACTCGGGGGGGATTGAAAAACTGTTTTTT
CAWNSGGIEKLFF
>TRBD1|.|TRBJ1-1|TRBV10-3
TGTGCCATCAGCGACAGGGGGGCGAACACTGAAGCTTTCTTT
CAISDRGANTEAFF
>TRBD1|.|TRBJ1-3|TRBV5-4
TGTGCCAGCAGAAGTGCAGGGGGCGGAAACACCATATATTTT
CASRSAGGGNTIYF
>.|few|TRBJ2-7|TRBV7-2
TGTGCCAGCAGCGGGCAGGGGAACTACGAGCAGTACTTC
CASSGQGNYEQYF
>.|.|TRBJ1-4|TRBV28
TGTGCCAGCAGTTTCCAAGGAGCTGAAAAACTGTTTTTT
CASSFQGAEKLFF
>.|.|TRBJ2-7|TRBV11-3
TGTGCCAGCAGCTTTGGCAGGGGCCACTCCTACGAGCAGTACTTC
CASSFGRGHSYEQYF
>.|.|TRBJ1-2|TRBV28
TGTGCCAGCCGAGGCTATGGCTACACCTTC
CASRGYGYTF
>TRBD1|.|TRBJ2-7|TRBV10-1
TGCGCCAGCAGTTGGGACAGGGAATGTCGCGAGCAGTACTTC
CASSWDRECREQYF
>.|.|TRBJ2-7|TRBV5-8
TGTGCCAGCAGAAAAGCCGGGACAGAGCAGTACTTC
CASRKAGTEQYF
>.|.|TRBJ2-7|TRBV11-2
TGTGCCAGCAGCTTAGATTTGGTTTACGGCTCCTACGAGCAGTACTTC
CASSLDLVYGSYEQYF
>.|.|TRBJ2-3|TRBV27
TGTGCCAGCAAAAGGGGTCCCTCTAGCACAGATACGCAGTATTTT
CASKRGPSSTDTQYF
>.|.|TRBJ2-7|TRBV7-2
TGTGCCAGCAGCCTTAGGAGGGAGTGGGGGTCCTACGAGCAGTACTTC
CASSLRREWGSYEQYF
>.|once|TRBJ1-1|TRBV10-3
TGTGCCATTCGGGACATGAACACTGAAGCTTTCTTT
CAIRDMNTEAFF
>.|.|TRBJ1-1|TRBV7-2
TGTGCCAGCAGCTTCGGAGGAGCTCCGAGCGCTTTCTTT
CASSFGGAPSAFF
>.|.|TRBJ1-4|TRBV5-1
TGCGCCAGCAGCCGAGGGGGTGTTACGGCAACTAATGAAAAACTGTTTTTT
CASSRGGVTATNEKLFF
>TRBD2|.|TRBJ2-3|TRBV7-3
TGTGCCAGCAGCTTAGGGGGGGGTAGCGGTCTAGATACGCAGTATTTT
CASSLGGGSGLDTQYF
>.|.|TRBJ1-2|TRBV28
TGTGCCAGCGGACAGAACTATGGCTACACCTTC
CASGQNYGYTF
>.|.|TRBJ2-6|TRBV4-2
TGTGCCAGCAGCCAAGTAAGGGGGTTTGAGGCCAACGTCCTGACTTTC
CASSQVRGFEANVLTF
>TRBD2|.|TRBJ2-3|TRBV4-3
TGCGCCAGCAGCCAAGATTTGAGGCTAGCGGGAGATATCACAGATACGCAGTATTTT
CASSQDLRLAGDITDTQYF
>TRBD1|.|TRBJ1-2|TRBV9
TGTGCCAGCAGCGTATCCTCAGGGGGTACGTATGGCTACACCTTC
CASSVSSGGTYGYTF
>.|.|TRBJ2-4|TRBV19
TGTGCCAGTAGTGCATTGACAGTTCTAGCCAAAAACATTCAGTACTTC
CASSALTVLAKNIQYF
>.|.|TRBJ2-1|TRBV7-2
TGTGCCACCTCGTCTGGCAGGGAACGTTCTCCCTACAATGAGCAGTTCTTC
CATSSGRERSPYNEQFF
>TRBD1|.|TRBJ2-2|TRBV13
TGTGCCAGCAGCTCGTACGGGACAGGGCGAACCGGGGAGCTGTTTTTT
CASSSYGTGRTGELFF
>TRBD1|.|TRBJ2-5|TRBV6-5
TGTGCCAGCACCCAGGGGGCACCCTCGGAGACCCAGTACTTC
CASTQGAPSETQYF
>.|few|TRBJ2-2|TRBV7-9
TGTGCCAGCAGCTACAACAGGGACACCGGGGAGCTGTTTTTT
CASSYNRDTGELFF
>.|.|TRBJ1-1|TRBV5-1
TGCGCCAGCAGGGCGGGTCCGATCGCGAACACTGAAGCTTTCTTT
CASRAGPIANTEAFF
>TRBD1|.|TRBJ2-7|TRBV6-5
TGTGCCAGCAGTTCCCGACAGGGTCAGGCAGGCGAGCAGTACTTC
CASSSRQGQAGEQYF
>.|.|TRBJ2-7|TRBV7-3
TGTGCCAGCAGCTTAAACGGTCCCTACGAGCAGTACTTC
CASSLNGPYEQYF
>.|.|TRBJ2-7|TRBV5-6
TGTGCCAGCAGCTTGGCGTCAGGGGCCCACGAGCAGTACTTC
CASSLASGAHEQYF
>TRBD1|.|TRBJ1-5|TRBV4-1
TGCGCCAGCAGCCAAGTTCGACAGGGGCCCAATCAGCCCCAGCATTTT
CASSQVRQGPNQPQHF
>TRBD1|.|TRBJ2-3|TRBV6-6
TGTGCCAGCAGTCTAGACAGGGGGCTCACAGATACGCAGTATTTT
CASSLDRGLTDTQYF